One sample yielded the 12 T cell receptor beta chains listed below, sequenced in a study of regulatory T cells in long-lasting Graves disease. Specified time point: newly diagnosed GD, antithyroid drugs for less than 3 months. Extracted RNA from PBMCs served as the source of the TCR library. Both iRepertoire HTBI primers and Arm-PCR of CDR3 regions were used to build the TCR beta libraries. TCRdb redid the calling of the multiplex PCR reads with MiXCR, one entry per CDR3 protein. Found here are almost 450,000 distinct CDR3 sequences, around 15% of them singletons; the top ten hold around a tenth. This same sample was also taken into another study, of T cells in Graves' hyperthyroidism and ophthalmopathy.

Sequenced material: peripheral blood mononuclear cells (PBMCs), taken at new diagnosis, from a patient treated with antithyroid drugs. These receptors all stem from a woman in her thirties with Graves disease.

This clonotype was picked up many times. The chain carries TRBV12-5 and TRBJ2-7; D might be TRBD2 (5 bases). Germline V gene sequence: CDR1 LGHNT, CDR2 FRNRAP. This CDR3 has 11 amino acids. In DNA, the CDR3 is TGTGCCAGCGGCTTGGGTTACGAGCAGTACTTC. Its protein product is CASGLGYEQYF.

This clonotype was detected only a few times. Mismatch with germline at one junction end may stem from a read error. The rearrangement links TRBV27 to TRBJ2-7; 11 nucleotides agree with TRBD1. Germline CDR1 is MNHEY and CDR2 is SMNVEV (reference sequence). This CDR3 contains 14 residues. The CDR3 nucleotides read TGTGCCGGCAGCCTCGGGACAGGGGGGAACGAGCAGTACTTC. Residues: CAGSLGTGGNEQYF.

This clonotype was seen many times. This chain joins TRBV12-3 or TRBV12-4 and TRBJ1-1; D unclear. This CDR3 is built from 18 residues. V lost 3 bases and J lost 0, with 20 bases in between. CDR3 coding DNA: TGTGCCAGCAGTTTTTATGGCGGGATAAGTGTTATGAACACTGAAGCTTTCTTT. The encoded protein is CASSFYGGISVMNTEAFF.

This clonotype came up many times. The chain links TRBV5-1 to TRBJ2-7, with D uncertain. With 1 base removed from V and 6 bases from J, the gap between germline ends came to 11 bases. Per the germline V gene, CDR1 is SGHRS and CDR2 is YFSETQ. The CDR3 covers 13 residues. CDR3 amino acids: CASSLLGLGEQYF. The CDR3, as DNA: TGCGCCAGCAGCTTGTTGGGTTTGGGCGAGCAGTACTTC.

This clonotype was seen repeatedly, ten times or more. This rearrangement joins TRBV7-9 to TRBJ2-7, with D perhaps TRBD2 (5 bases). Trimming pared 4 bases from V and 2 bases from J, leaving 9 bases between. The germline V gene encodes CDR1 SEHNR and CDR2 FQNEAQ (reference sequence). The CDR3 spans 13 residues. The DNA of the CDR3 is TGTGCCAGCAGCTCAGACGGGACCTACGAGCAGTACTTC. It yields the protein CASSSDGTYEQYF.

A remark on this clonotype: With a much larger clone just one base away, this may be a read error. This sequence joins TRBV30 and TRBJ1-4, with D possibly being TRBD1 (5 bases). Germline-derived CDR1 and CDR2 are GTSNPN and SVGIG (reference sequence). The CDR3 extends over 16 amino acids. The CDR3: CAWSPGAYATNENLFF. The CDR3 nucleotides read TGTGCCTGGAGTCCCGGGGCCTACGCAACTAATGAAAATCTGTTTTTT.

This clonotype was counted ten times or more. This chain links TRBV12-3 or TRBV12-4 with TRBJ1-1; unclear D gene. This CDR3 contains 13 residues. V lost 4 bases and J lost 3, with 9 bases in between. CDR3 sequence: CASSYTLDTEAFF. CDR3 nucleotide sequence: TGTGCCAGCAGTTATACCCTGGACACTGAAGCTTTCTTT.

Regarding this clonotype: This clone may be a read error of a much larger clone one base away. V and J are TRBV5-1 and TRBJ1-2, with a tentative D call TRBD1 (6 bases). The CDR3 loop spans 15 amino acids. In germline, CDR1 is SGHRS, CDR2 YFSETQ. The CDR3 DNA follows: TGCGCCAGCAGCTTGGAGGCAGGGGAGGAGAGTGGCTGCACCTTC. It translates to CASSLEAGEESGCTF.

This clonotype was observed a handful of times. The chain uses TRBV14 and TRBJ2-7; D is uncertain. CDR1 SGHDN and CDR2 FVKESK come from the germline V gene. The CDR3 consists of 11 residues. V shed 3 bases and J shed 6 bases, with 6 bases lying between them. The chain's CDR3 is CASSHSGEQYF. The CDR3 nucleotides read TGTGCCAGCAGCCATAGTGGCGAGCAGTACTTC.

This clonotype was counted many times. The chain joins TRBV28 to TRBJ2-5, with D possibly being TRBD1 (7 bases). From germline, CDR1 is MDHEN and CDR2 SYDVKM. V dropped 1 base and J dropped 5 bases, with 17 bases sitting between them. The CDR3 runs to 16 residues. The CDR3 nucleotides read TGTGCCAGCAGTTTATCAGGGGGGACGCCAAAGGAGACCCAGTACTTC. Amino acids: CASSLSGGTPKETQYF.

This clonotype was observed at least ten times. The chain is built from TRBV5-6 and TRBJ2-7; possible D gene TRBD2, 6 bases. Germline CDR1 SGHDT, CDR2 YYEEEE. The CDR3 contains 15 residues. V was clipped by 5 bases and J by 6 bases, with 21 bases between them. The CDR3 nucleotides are TGTGCCAGCAGTTACGGGGGTAACTACCCCTTCGAGCAGTACTTC. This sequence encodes CASSYGGNYPFEQYF.

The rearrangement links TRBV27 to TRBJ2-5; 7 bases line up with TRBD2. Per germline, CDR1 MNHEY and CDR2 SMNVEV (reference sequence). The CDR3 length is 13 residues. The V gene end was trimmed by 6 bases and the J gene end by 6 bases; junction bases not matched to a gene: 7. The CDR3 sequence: CASSGGTAKTQYF. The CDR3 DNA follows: TGTGCCAGCAGCGGGGGGACTGCCAAGACCCAGTACTTC.